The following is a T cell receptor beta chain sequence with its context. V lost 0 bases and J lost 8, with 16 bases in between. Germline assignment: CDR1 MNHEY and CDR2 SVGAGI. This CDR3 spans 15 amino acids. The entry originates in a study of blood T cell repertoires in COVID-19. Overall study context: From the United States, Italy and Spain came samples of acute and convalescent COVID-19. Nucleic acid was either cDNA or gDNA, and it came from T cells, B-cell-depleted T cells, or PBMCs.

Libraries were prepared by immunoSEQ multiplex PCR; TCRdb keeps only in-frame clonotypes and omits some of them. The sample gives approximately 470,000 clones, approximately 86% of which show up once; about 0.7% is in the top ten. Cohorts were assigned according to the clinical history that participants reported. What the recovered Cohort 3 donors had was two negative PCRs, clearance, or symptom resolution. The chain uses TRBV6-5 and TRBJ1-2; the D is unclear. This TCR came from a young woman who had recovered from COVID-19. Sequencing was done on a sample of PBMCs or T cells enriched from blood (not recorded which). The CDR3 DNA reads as TGTGCCAGCAGTTACTCGAGATCAGGAGGGAGAGGCTACACCTTC. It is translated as CASSYSRSGGRGYTF.